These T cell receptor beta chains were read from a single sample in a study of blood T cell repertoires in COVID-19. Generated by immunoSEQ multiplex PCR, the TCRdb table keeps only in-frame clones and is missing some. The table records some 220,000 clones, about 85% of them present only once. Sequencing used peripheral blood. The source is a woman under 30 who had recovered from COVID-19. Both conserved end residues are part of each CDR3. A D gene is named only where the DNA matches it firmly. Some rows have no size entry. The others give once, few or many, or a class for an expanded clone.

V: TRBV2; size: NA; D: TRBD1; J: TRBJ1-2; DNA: TGTGCCAGCAGTGGCTCGACAGGGGGCCCCTCCTATGGCTACACCTTC; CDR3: CASSGSTGGPSYGYTF
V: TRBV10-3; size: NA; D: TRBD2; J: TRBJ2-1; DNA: TGTGCCGCGGGGACTAGCGGGGGCGACAATGAGCAGTTCTTC; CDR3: CAAGTSGGDNEQFF
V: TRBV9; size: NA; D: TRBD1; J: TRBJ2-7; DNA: TGTGCCAGCAGCGGCCCCCTCACAGGGGGGATATCCTACGAGCAGTACTTC; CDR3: CASSGPLTGGISYEQYF
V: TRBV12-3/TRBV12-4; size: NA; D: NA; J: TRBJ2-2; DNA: TGTGCCAGCAACGGGGAGACCGGGGAGCTGTTTTTT; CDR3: CASNGETGELFF
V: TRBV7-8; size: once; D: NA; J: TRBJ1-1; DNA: TGTGCCAGCAGCTTTAGCGCCACAATGAACACTGAAGCTTTCTTT; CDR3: CASSFSATMNTEAFF
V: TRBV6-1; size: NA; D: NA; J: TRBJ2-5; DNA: TGTGCCAGCAGTGAAAGATGGAGCCAAGAGACCCAGTACTTC; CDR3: CASSERWSQETQYF
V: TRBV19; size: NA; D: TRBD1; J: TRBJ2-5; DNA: TGTGCCAGTAGTAAAGGGGGACAGGACCAAGAGACCCAGTACTTC; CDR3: CASSKGGQDQETQYF
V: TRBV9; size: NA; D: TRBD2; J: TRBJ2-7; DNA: TGTGCCAGCAGCAGTACCCGGAGACTAGCATACGAGCAGTACTTC; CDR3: CASSSTRRLAYEQYF
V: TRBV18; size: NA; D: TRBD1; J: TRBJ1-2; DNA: TGTGCCAGCTCCTCTACAGGGGATTATGGCTACACCTTC; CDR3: CASSSTGDYGYTF
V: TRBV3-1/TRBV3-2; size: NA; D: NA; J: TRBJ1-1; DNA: TGTGCCAGCAGTCGACGAGCGGGGGGTGGCACTGAAGCTTTCTTT; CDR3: CASSRRAGGGTEAFF
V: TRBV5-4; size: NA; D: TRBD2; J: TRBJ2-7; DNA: TGTGCCAGCACGGCTAGCGGGAGTAGCGAGCAGTACTTC; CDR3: CASTASGSSEQYF
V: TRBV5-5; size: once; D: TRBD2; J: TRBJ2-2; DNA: TGTGCCAGCAGCTTCGGACTAGCGTCTATGGGCACCGGGGAGCTGTTTTTT; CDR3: CASSFGLASMGTGELFF
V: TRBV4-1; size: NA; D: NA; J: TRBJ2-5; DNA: TGCGCCAGCAGCCAAGGGATTAGTACGAGGCAAGAGACCCAGTACTTC; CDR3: CASSQGISTRQETQYF
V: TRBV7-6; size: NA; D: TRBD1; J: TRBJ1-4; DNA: TGTGCCAGCAGCCCCGAACGACAGGACAGGGTATTTGAAAAACTGTTTTTT; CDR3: CASSPERQDRVFEKLFF
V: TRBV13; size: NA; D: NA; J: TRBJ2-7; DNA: TGTGCCAGCAGCTTAGGACGAGAACCCTACGAGCAGTACTTC; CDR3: CASSLGREPYEQYF
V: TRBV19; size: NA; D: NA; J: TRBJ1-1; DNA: TGTGCCAGTATACCCTCAGGGAACACTGAAGCTTTCTTT; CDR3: CASIPSGNTEAFF
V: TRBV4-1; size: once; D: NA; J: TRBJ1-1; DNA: TGCGCCAGCAGCCAAGATCGCGGTTCTGTGAACATGAACACTGAAGCTTTCTTT; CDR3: CASSQDRGSVNMNTEAFF
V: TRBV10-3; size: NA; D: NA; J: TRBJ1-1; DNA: TGTGCCACCTATACGGTAGGACAAGAAGCTTTCTTT; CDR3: CATYTVGQEAFF
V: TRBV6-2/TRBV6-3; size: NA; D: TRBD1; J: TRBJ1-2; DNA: TGTGCCAGCAGTTCGAGGGACAGGGGAGACTATGGCTACACCTTC; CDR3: CASSSRDRGDYGYTF
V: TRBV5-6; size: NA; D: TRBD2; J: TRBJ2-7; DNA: TGTGCCAGCAGCACACCACTAGCGGAACACGAGCAGTACTTC; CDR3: CASSTPLAEHEQYF
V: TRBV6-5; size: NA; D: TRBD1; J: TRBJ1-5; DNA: TGTGCCAGCAGGCCGGGACAGGGGACTCAGCCCCAGCATTTT; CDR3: CASRPGQGTQPQHF
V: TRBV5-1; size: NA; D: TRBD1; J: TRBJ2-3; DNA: TGCGCCAGCAGCTTAACAGGGGGTTATCTTAGCACAGATACGCAGTATTTT; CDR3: CASSLTGGYLSTDTQYF
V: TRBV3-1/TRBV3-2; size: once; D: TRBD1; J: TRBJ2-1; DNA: TGTGCCAGCAGCCTAGGGACAGGGTCCTTTGACAATGAGCAGTTCTTC; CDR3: CASSLGTGSFDNEQFF
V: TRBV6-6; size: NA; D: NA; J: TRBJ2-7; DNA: TGTGCCAGCAGTTACCTAACGGGGGAGCTATACGAGCAGTACTTC; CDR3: CASSYLTGELYEQYF
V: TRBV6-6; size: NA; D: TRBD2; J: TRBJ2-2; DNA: TGTGCCAGCCGGGAGGTAAACACCGGGGAGCTGTTTTTT; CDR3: CASREVNTGELFF
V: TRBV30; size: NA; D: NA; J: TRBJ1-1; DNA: TGTGCCTGGAGGAGGGGGGGGAGGCTTGAAGCTTTCTTT; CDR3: CAWRRGGRLEAFF
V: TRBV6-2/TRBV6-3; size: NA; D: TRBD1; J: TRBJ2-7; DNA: TGTGCCAGCAGTTCGAACAGGGGTCCCTACGAGCAGTACTTC; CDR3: CASSSNRGPYEQYF
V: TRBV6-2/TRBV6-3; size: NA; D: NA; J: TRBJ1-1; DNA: TGTGCCAGCAGTTACGAAATGACGGCCCCGGGGGAAGCTTTCTTT; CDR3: CASSYEMTAPGEAFF
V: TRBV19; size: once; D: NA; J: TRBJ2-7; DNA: TGTGCCAGTAGTCGGGTGAAGGGGTACGAGCAGTACTTC; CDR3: CASSRVKGYEQYF
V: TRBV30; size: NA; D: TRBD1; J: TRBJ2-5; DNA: TGTGCCTGGAGTCAGGGGGCAGCTCAAGAGACCCAGTACTTC; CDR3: CAWSQGAAQETQYF
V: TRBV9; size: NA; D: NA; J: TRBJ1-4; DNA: TGTGCCAGCAGCCCGGACAGTTCTAATGAAAAACTGTTTTTT; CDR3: CASSPDSSNEKLFF
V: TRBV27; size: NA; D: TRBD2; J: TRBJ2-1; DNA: TGTGCCAGCAGTTTATCGCGACGGGACTACCAGGGATACAATGAGCAGTTCTTC; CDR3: CASSLSRRDYQGYNEQFF
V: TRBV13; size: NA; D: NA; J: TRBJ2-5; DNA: TGTGCCAGCAGCGAGGCGGGAGAGACCCAGTACTTC; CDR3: CASSEAGETQYF
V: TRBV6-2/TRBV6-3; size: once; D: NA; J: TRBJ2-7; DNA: TGTGCCAGCAGCGGGGCACCTTACGAGCAGTACTTC; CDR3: CASSGAPYEQYF
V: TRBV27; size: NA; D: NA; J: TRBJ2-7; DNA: TGTGCCAGCAGTCCCCTGGCACAGGGAAACTCCGAGCAGTACTTC; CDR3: CASSPLAQGNSEQYF
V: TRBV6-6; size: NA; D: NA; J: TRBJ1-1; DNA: TGTGCCAGCAGTTACTCGAGGCAGGGAGGCACTGAAGCTTTCTTT; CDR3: CASSYSRQGGTEAFF
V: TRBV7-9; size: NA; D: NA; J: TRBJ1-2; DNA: TGTGCCAGCAGCGTGGGACATCGGGGCTACACCTTC; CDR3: CASSVGHRGYTF
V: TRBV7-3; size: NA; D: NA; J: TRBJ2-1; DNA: TGTGCCAGCAGCTTCGCAGGAAGCTCCTACAATGAGCAGTTCTTC; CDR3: CASSFAGSSYNEQFF
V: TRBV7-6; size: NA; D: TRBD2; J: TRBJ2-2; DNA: TGTGCCAGCAGCGCCCGACTAGCGGGAAACACCGGGGAGCTGTTTTTT; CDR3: CASSARLAGNTGELFF
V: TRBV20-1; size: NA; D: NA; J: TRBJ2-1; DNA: TGCAGTGCAGCTGAAATCGGTGAGCAGTTCTTC; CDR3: CSAAEIGEQFF
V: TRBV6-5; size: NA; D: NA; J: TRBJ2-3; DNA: TGTGCCAGCAGCCCAAACACAGATACGCAGTATTTT; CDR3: CASSPNTDTQYF
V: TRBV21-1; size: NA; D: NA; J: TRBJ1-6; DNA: TGTGCCAGCAGCGTTGAGGGTTATTATTCACCCCTCCACTTT; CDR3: CASSVEGYYSPLHF
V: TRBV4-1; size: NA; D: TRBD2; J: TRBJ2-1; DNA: TGCGCCAGCAGCCAAGGCTGGACTAGCTTGGATGAGCAGTTCTTC; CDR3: CASSQGWTSLDEQFF
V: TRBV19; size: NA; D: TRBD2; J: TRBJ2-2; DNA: TGTGCCAGTAAACTAGCGGGAAGGGCCGGGGAGCTGTTTTTT; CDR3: CASKLAGRAGELFF
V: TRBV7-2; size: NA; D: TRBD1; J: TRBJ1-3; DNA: TGTGCCAGCAGCTCAGGGGGAAGCTCTGGAAACACCATATATTTT; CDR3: CASSSGGSSGNTIYF
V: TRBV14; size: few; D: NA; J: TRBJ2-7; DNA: TGTGCCAGCAGACCAGGATCCTCCTACGAGCAGTACTTC; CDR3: CASRPGSSYEQYF
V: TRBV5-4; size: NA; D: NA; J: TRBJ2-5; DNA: TGTGCCAGCAGCCTAGATGTCGGAGCGGCAGAAGAGACCCAGTACTTC; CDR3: CASSLDVGAAEETQYF
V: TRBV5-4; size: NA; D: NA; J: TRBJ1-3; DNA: TGTGCCAGCAGCATGGACAGAAACTCTGGAAACACCATATATTTT; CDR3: CASSMDRNSGNTIYF
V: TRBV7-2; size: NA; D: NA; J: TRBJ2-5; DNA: TGTGCCAGCAGTCATGATTCAAGGGGAGAGACCCAGTACTTC; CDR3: CASSHDSRGETQYF
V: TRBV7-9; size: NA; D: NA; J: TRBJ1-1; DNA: TGTGCCAGCAGCTCGGGGACATCTCGTGTGAACACTGAAGCTTTCTTT; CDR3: CASSSGTSRVNTEAFF
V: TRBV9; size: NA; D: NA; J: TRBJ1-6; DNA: TGTGCCAGCAGCCTAGGACAGACCCTAGGGACCTATAATTCACCCCTCCACTTT; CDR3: CASSLGQTLGTYNSPLHF
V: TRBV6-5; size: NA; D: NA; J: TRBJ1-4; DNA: TGTGCCAGCAACCCGGTAGGGGGGGAAGAAAAACTGTTTTTT; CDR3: CASNPVGGEEKLFF
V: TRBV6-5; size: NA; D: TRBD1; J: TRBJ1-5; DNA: TGTGCCAGCACCCCGACAGGGGGCAATCAGCCCCAGCATTTT; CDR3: CASTPTGGNQPQHF
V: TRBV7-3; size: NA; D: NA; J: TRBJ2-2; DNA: TGTGCCAGCAGCTTAATCGCAGGGGCAAACACCGGGGAGCTGTTTTTT; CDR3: CASSLIAGANTGELFF
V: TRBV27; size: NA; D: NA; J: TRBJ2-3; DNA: TGTGCCAGCAGTTTACTAGGTGATACGCAGTATTTT; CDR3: CASSLLGDTQYF